These T cell receptor beta chains were read from a single sample in a study of control samples from healthy donors and cancer patients. The repertoire was sequenced with immunoSEQ multiplex PCR; TCRdb's copy has only in-frame clones and lacks some. The sample includes some 140,000 clones, approximately 86% of them seen just once. Sequences were obtained from blood. Receptors were obtained from a woman in her 30s in good health. Both conserved end residues are part of each CDR3. The D gene is left open where the match is weak. Not all rows give a size; the values are once, few, many and, for expanded clones, a class.

size: .
D: .
J: TRBJ1-2
V: TRBV3-1/TRBV3-2
CDR3: CASSQDRLFSGYGYTF
DNA: TGTGCCAGCAGCCAAGATCGGCTCTTTTCGGGCTATGGCTACACCTTC

size: .
D: .
J: TRBJ1-4
V: TRBV30
CDR3: CAWSARGGDEKLFF
DNA: TGTGCCTGGAGTGCGAGGGGAGGGGATGAAAAACTGTTTTTT

size: .
D: .
J: TRBJ2-2
V: TRBV6-6
CDR3: CASSTDSGELFF
DNA: TGTGCCAGCAGTACCGACAGCGGCGAGCTGTTTTTT

size: .
D: TRBD2
J: TRBJ2-1
V: TRBV11-2
CDR3: CASSLGNSGTNNEQFF
DNA: TGTGCCAGCAGCTTAGGAAACAGCGGGACGAACAATGAGCAGTTCTTC

size: .
D: .
J: TRBJ1-3
V: TRBV6-5
CDR3: CASSWNRGSGNTIYF
DNA: TGTGCCAGCAGTTGGAATCGGGGATCTGGAAACACCATATATTTT

size: .
D: .
J: TRBJ1-1
V: TRBV12-3/TRBV12-4
CDR3: CASMGGMNTEAFF
DNA: TGTGCCAGCATGGGGGGCATGAACACTGAAGCTTTCTTT

size: .
D: .
J: TRBJ1-1
V: TRBV6-5
CDR3: CASSYSNSVGAFF
DNA: TGTGCCAGCAGTTACTCCAATTCAGTGGGGGCTTTCTTT

size: .
D: TRBD2
J: TRBJ2-1
V: TRBV7-2
CDR3: CASSARTSGSKVYEQFF
DNA: TGTGCCAGCAGCGCACGTACTAGCGGGAGTAAAGTTTATGAGCAGTTCTTC

size: once
D: .
J: TRBJ2-2
V: TRBV2
CDR3: CASKPVGTASTGELFF
DNA: TGTGCCAGCAAGCCCGTAGGGACCGCGAGTACCGGGGAGCTGTTTTTT

size: .
D: .
J: TRBJ1-1
V: TRBV30
CDR3: CAWALGTVNTEAFF
DNA: TGTGCCTGGGCCTTAGGGACGGTGAACACTGAAGCTTTCTTT

size: .
D: .
J: TRBJ1-1
V: TRBV9
CDR3: CASSVVAGSDPFF
DNA: TGTGCCAGCAGCGTAGTAGCGGGATCCGACCCTTTCTTT

size: .
D: .
J: TRBJ1-2
V: TRBV19
CDR3: CASMAANYGYTF
DNA: TGTGCCAGTATGGCAGCAAACTATGGCTACACCTTC

size: once
D: TRBD2
J: TRBJ2-3
V: TRBV6-2/TRBV6-3
CDR3: CASSSPSGRAEDTQYF
DNA: TGTGCCAGCAGCTCCCCTAGCGGGAGGGCGGAAGATACGCAGTATTTT

size: .
D: TRBD2
J: TRBJ2-7
V: TRBV13
CDR3: CASSTGTKSYEQYF
DNA: TGTGCCAGCAGCACCGGGACTAAGTCATACGAGCAGTACTTC

size: .
D: .
J: TRBJ1-3
V: TRBV5-1
CDR3: CASSLDGRNTIYF
DNA: TGCGCCAGCAGCTTGGACGGCCGAAACACCATATATTTT

size: .
D: TRBD1
J: TRBJ2-3
V: TRBV6-5
CDR3: CASSYSGDRGRDTQYF
DNA: TGTGCCAGCAGTTACTCGGGGGACAGGGGGAGGGATACGCAGTATTTT

size: .
D: .
J: TRBJ1-5
V: TRBV5-6
CDR3: CASSLRRTSSNQPQHF
DNA: TGTGCCAGCAGCCTTAGACGGACATCTAGCAATCAGCCCCAGCATTTT

size: .
D: TRBD1
J: TRBJ1-1
V: TRBV3-1/TRBV3-2
CDR3: CASRFNRGMNTEAFF
DNA: TGTGCCAGCAGGTTTAACAGGGGAATGAACACTGAAGCTTTCTTT

size: .
D: .
J: TRBJ2-1
V: TRBV7-2
CDR3: CASSPHFGYNEQFF
DNA: TGTGCCAGCAGCCCCCATTTTGGCTACAATGAGCAGTTCTTC

size: .
D: TRBD1
J: TRBJ1-5
V: TRBV6-5
CDR3: CASRPSRQGSQPQHF
DNA: TGTGCCAGCAGGCCCTCCCGACAGGGGTCTCAGCCCCAGCATTTT

size: .
D: .
J: TRBJ1-4
V: TRBV2
CDR3: CASSLNGGINEKLFF
DNA: TGTGCCAGCAGCCTAAACGGAGGGATTAATGAAAAACTGTTTTTT

size: once
D: TRBD1
J: TRBJ1-2
V: TRBV6-5
CDR3: CASSTGGADYGYTF
DNA: TGTGCCAGCAGTACAGGGGGCGCGGACTATGGCTACACCTTC

size: .
D: .
J: TRBJ2-5
V: TRBV7-9
CDR3: CASSFSVQETQYF
DNA: TGTGCCAGCAGCTTTTCAGTACAAGAGACCCAGTACTTC

size: .
D: TRBD2
J: TRBJ2-3
V: TRBV3-1/TRBV3-2
CDR3: CASSQGGGRSYF
DNA: TGTGCCAGCAGCCAAGGCGGCGGGAGAAGCTATTTT

size: .
D: TRBD2
J: TRBJ2-7
V: TRBV10-3
CDR3: CAIGETGTSAKLPPYEQYF
DNA: TGTGCCATCGGAGAGACCGGGACTAGCGCCAAATTGCCACCCTACGAGCAGTACTTC

size: .
D: TRBD2
J: TRBJ2-4
V: TRBV3-1/TRBV3-2
CDR3: CASSQDRASGNQYF
DNA: TGTGCCAGCAGCCAAGATAGGGCTAGCGGGAATCAGTACTTC

size: .
D: .
J: TRBJ2-3
V: TRBV7-2
CDR3: CATGDWLTDTQYF
DNA: TGTGCCACGGGGGACTGGCTCACAGATACGCAGTATTTT

size: .
D: .
J: TRBJ1-5
V: TRBV20-1
CDR3: CSASGGGQPQHF
DNA: TGCAGTGCTAGTGGGGGCGGACAGCCCCAGCATTTT

size: .
D: TRBD1
J: TRBJ1-2
V: TRBV19
CDR3: CASSWGTANNYGYTF
DNA: TGTGCCAGTAGTTGGGGGACAGCAAACAACTATGGCTACACCTTC

size: .
D: .
J: TRBJ1-4
V: TRBV29-1
CDR3: CSVWTDATNEKLFF
DNA: TGCAGCGTTTGGACGGATGCAACTAATGAAAAACTGTTTTTT

size: .
D: .
J: TRBJ1-5
V: TRBV10-3
CDR3: CAISGGPAGSNQPQHF
DNA: TGTGCCATCAGTGGGGGGCCCGCCGGGAGCAATCAGCCCCAGCATTTT

size: .
D: .
J: TRBJ2-7
V: TRBV5-1
CDR3: CASSLRADGSYEQYF
DNA: TGCGCCAGCAGCTTGCGTGCGGACGGATCCTACGAGCAGTACTTC

size: .
D: .
J: TRBJ2-3
V: TRBV30
CDR3: CAWSFYSGLHGAPLHTDTQYF
DNA: TGTGCCTGGAGTTTTTATAGCGGACTACACGGAGCTCCCCTCCACACAGATACGCAGTATTTT

size: .
D: TRBD2
J: TRBJ2-7
V: TRBV5-4
CDR3: CASSSGLAGGISYEQYF
DNA: TGTGCCAGCAGCTCTGGACTAGCGGGAGGGATCTCCTACGAGCAGTACTTC

size: .
D: .
J: TRBJ1-6
V: TRBV19
CDR3: CASSQVSSYNSPLHF
DNA: TGTGCCAGTAGTCAAGTTTCCTCCTATAATTCACCCCTCCACTTT

size: .
D: .
J: TRBJ1-1
V: TRBV18
CDR3: CASRVGVNTEAFF
DNA: TGTGCCAGCAGAGTCGGGGTGAACACTGAAGCTTTCTTT

size: .
D: TRBD2
J: TRBJ2-1
V: TRBV11-2
CDR3: CASSFMRERNEQFF
DNA: TGTGCCAGCAGCTTTATGCGGGAGCGGAATGAGCAGTTCTTC